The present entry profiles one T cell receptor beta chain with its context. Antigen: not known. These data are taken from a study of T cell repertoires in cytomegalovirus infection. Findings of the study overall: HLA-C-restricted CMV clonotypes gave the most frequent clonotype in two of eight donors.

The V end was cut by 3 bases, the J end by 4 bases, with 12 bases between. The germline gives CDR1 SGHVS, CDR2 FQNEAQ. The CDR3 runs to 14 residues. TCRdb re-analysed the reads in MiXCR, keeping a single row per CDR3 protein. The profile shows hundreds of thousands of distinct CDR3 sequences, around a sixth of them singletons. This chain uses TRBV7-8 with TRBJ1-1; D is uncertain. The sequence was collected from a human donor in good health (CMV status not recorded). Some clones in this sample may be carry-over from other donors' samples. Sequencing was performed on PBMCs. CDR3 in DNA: TGTGCCAGCAGCTTGAGGCCAGGACGCACTGAAGCTTTCTTT. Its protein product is CASSLRPGRTEAFF.